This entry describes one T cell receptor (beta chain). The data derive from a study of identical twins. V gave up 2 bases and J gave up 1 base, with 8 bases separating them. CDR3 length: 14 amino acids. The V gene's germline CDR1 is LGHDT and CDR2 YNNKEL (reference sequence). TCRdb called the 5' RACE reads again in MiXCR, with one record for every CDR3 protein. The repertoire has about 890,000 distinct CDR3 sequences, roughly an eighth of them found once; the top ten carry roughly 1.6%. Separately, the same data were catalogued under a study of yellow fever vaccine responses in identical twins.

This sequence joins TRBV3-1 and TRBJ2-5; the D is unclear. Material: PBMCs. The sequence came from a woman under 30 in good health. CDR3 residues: CASSQFAAQETQYF. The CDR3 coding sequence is TGTGCCAGCAGCCAATTTGCCGCCCAAGAGACCCAGTACTTC.